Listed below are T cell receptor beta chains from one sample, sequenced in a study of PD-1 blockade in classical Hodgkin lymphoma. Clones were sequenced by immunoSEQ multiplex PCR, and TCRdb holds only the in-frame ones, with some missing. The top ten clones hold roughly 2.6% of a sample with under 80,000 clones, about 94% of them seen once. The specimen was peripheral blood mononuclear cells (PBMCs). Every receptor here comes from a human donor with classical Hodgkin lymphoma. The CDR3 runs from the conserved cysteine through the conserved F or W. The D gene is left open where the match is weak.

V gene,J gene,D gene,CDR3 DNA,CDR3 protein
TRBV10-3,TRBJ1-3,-,TGTGCCATCACCCCAGGTTACTCTGGAAACACCATATATTTT,CAITPGYSGNTIYF
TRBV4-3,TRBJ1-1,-,TGCGCCAGCAGCCAAGCAACGTCTATTCCCGCTGAAGCTTTCTTT,CASSQATSIPAEAFF
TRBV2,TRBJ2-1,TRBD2,TGTGCCAGCAACAACTTTAGGGGACTAGCGGGAGGCAATGAGCAGTTCTTC,CASNNFRGLAGGNEQFF
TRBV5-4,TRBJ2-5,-,TGTGCCAGCAGCTCCCAGCACACAAAAGAGACCCAGTACTTC,CASSSQHTKETQYF
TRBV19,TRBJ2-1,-,TGTGCCAGTAGTATAGGTCGGGACTCCTACAATGAGCAGTTCTTC,CASSIGRDSYNEQFF
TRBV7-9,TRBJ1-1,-,TGTGCCAGCAGCTTAACAGATACTGAAGCTTTCTTT,CASSLTDTEAFF
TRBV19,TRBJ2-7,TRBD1,TGTGCCAGTACCCCGGGACAGGGGATGCTTGGGGGAGTCGAGCAGTACTTC,CASTPGQGMLGGVEQYF
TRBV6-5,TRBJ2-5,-,TGTGCCAGCAGTTACCTCCAGACTCAAGAGACCCAGTACTTC,CASSYLQTQETQYF
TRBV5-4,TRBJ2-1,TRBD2,TGTGCCAGCAGCTTGGCGACTAGCGGGTACAATGAGCAGTTCTTC,CASSLATSGYNEQFF
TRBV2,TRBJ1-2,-,TGTGCCAGCAGTGAAGCCAGGGACCTCGGGGGCTACACCTTC,CASSEARDLGGYTF
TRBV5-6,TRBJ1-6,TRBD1,TGTGCCAGCAGCTTGGCTGGGACAGGGGTCTCCACCCTCCACTTT,CASSLAGTGVSTLHF
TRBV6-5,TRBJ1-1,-,TGTGCCAGCAGTTACTCTACGGCGAACACTGAAGCTTTCTTT,CASSYSTANTEAFF
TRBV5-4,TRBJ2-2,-,TGTGCCAGCAGCTTGCAGGTGGGCGGGGAGCTGTTTTTT,CASSLQVGGELFF
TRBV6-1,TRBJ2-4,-,TGTGCCAGCAGAGCTGACCCAAGGAACATTCAGTACTTC,CASRADPRNIQYF
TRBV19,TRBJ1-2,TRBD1,TGTGCCAGTAGTCCCGACAGGGCGACTGGCTACACCTTC,CASSPDRATGYTF
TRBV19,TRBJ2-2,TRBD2,TGTGCCAGTAGTAGGGCTAGCGGGAGGGTGTGGGCCGGGGAGCTGTTTTTT,CASSRASGRVWAGELFF
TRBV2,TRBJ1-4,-,TGTGCCAGCAGTCTGGAGGGGATGAGGAATGAAAAACTGTTTTTT,CASSLEGMRNEKLFF